Shown below are 22 T cell receptor beta chains from a single sample sequenced in a study of blood T cell repertoires in COVID-19. Only in-frame clones appear in the TCRdb table, and some are missing; sequencing was by immunoSEQ multiplex PCR. The data hold more than 25,000 clones, with roughly 80% observed a single time. Specimen: peripheral blood. The source is a woman older than 75 with acute or convalescent COVID-19.

The J gene is TRBJ2-7, the V gene TRBV28; D is possibly TRBD2 (5 bases). V was pared by 4 bases and J by 4 bases, with 8 bases between. CDR1 and CDR2 from the germline V gene are MDHEN and SYDVKM. The CDR3 has 12 residues. As DNA, the CDR3 is TGTGCCAGCAGTTCGGACTTATACGAGCAGTACTTC. This translates into CASSSDLYEQYF.

The chain couples TRBV10-1 to TRBJ2-5, with TRBD1 identical over 7 bases. The CDR3 totals 13 residues. With 2 bases clipped from V and 8 bases from J, the junction kept 5 bases outside the gene matches. The germline gives CDR1 WNHNN, CDR2 SYGVQD (reference sequence). The CDR3 protein is CASSEGPGGTQYF. The CDR3 DNA is TGCGCCAGCAGTGAGGGCCCAGGGGGAACCCAGTACTTC.

The gene calls are TRBV19 and TRBJ2-5; TRBD2 might be the D (7 bases). Germline V gives CDR1 LNHDA, CDR2 SQIVND (reference sequence). V lost 6 bases to trimming and J lost 2 bases, with 19 bases between them. The CDR3 consists of 16 residues. The CDR3: CASRNIGRGEQETQYF. CDR3 nucleotides: TGTGCCAGTAGAAATATAGGGAGGGGGGAACAAGAGACCCAGTACTTC. Complete variable domain (other parts from reference TRBV19 and TRBJ2-5): DGGITQSPKYLFRKEGQNVTLSCEQNLNHDAMYWYRQDPGQGLRLIYYSQIVNDFQKGDIAEGYSVSREKKESFPLTVTSAQKNPTAFYLCASRNIGRGEQETQYFGPGTRLLVL.

CDR3 sequence (DNA): TGTGCCAGCAGTTTATCGGCAGGGGGCCCTTACGAGCAGTACTTC. Protein: CASSLSAGGPYEQYF. The chain links TRBV27 to TRBJ2-7; 8 bases fit TRBD1. The CDR3 has 15 amino acids. The germline CDR1 and CDR2 sequences are MNHEY and SMNVEV (reference sequence). V was clipped by 0 bases and J by 4 bases; unmatched bases: 5.

V gene TRBV6-6 combines with J gene TRBJ1-3; D unresolved. Trimming cost V 2 bases and J 4 bases, with 15 bases left between them. Germline V gives CDR1 MNHNY, CDR2 SVGAGI (reference sequence). The CDR3 length is 16 residues. The CDR3 bases are TGTGCCAGCAGTTACGCCCAGTCCAGCAGGGGAAACACCATATATTTT. Protein: CASSYAQSSRGNTIYF.

V usage is TRBV27 and J usage is TRBJ2-7, with D unresolved. Germline values: CDR1 MNHEY, CDR2 SMNVEV (reference sequence). The CDR3 has 12 amino acids. V was cut by 4 bases and J by 6 bases, with 10 bases left in between. The CDR3 spells CASSSRFGEQYF. As DNA, the CDR3 is TGTGCCAGCAGTTCAAGATTCGGCGAGCAGTACTTC.

This clone has just a few counts. V and J are TRBV23-1 and TRBJ2-3; TRBD2 aligns across 15 bases. TRBV23-1 is known as an ORF, though its function is uncertain. This CDR3 has 20 amino acids. With 8 bases clipped from V and 0 bases from J, the junction kept 15 bases outside the gene matches. CDR3 DNA sequence: TGCGCCAGCTACCCTCTCCCGGGACTAGCGGGAGGTTATAGCACAGATACGCAGTATTTT. Amino acids: CASYPLPGLAGGYSTDTQYF.

V gene TRBV6-2 or TRBV6-3 combines with J gene TRBJ2-3; 7 positions match TRBD2. This CDR3 comprises 16 residues. Trimming took 5 bases from V and 1 from J; bases not matched to a gene: 9. CDR1 MNHEY and CDR2 SVGEGT come from the germline V gene. This CDR3 reads CASSLKLARRTDTQYF. The CDR3 bases are TGTGCCAGCAGTCTTAAACTAGCGCGCCGCACAGATACGCAGTATTTT.

The chain links TRBV6-5 to TRBJ2-5; D is perhaps TRBD2 (6 bases). The V gene lost 0 bases and the J gene lost 4 bases, with 6 bases spanning the gap. CDR3 length equals 13 residues. Germline V gene lookup returns CDR1 MNHEY and CDR2 SVGAGI. The CDR3 spells CASSYSGGETQYF. Here the CDR3 DNA reads TGTGCCAGCAGTTACTCCGGGGGAGAGACCCAGTACTTC.

The rearrangement uses TRBV7-9 and TRBJ1-5, with TRBD1 matching 7 bases. The CDR3 is 16 amino acids. The junction had 9 bases not matched to a gene; V was cut back by 5 bases and J by 2 bases. Germline V gene sequence: CDR1 SEHNR, CDR2 FQNEAQ (reference sequence). CDR3 residues: CASSTTKGAGNQPQHF. CDR3 in DNA: TGTGCCAGCAGCACAACAAAGGGGGCGGGCAATCAGCCCCAGCATTTT.

The chain couples TRBV7-3 to TRBJ2-5, with D perhaps TRBD2 (6 bases). There are 14 residues in the CDR3. Germline loops: CDR1 SGHTA, CDR2 FQGTGA. V was clipped by 2 bases and J by 5 bases, with 12 bases between them. CDR3 bases: TGTGCCAGCAGCTTATCTGCGGGAACGGAGACCCAGTACTTC. Translated, it gives CASSLSAGTETQYF.

The J gene is TRBJ1-3, the V gene TRBV18; no reliable D call. The germline V gene encodes CDR1 KGHSH and CDR2 LQKENI. The CDR3 consists of 14 residues. The V end lost 2 bases, the J end lost 3 bases, and 8 bases lay between the germline ends. The CDR3 is CASSPERNGNTIYF. CDR3 bases: TGTGCCAGCTCACCAGAGAGGAATGGAAACACCATATATTTT.

This clone was observed once. This chain uses TRBV27 with TRBJ2-3, with D possibly TRBD2 on 6 matching bases. Germline CDR1 MNHEY, CDR2 SMNVEV (reference sequence). Trimming stripped 4 bases from V and 4 bases from J, with 21 bases between. This CDR3 has 17 residues. The CDR3 region is CASSYASGRVFADTQYF. The CDR3 DNA reads TGTGCCAGCAGTTATGCCTCCGGGAGAGTATTCGCAGATACGCAGTATTTT.

This clone was recorded once. The rearrangement uses TRBV15 and TRBJ1-4; D gene ambiguous. Trimming stripped 0 bases from V and 1 base from J, with 6 bases between. Per the germline V gene, CDR1 is LNHNV and CDR2 is YYDKDF (reference sequence). CDR3 size: 15 residues. CDR3 loop: CATSRDHRTNEKLFF. CDR3 DNA: TGTGCCACCAGCAGAGATCACAGAACTAATGAAAAACTGTTTTTT.

This sequence joins TRBV19 and TRBJ1-3; TRBD1 matches 7 bases. In germline, CDR1 is LNHDA, CDR2 SQIVND (reference sequence). V gave up 5 bases and J gave up 2 bases; unmatched junction bases: 9. The CDR3 has 16 residues. CDR3 DNA: TGTGCCAGTAGTTCGCCGACAGGGAAGGCTGGAAACACCATATATTTT. Its protein is CASSSPTGKAGNTIYF.

This clone was counted a few times. V and J are TRBV28 and TRBJ2-2; 13 bases map to TRBD2. V gave up 8 bases and J gave up 6 bases; unmatched junction bases: 9. This CDR3 contains 16 residues. CDR1 and CDR2 (germline): MDHEN, SYDVKM. The CDR3 spells CASRGGLAGKAGELFF. In DNA form, the CDR3 reads TGTGCCAGCCGGGGGGGACTAGCGGGAAAAGCCGGGGAGCTGTTTTTT.

This clone came up a few times. This chain connects TRBV19 to TRBJ2-1; 7 bases map to TRBD2. Trimming removed 5 bases from V and 6 bases from J; junction bases left unmatched: 22. This CDR3 contains 19 residues. CDR1 is LNHDA, CDR2 SQIVND, per germline (reference sequence). The CDR3 is CASSSRLAGVIDLFNEQFF. DNA for the CDR3: TGTGCCAGTAGTTCCCGACTGGCGGGAGTTATAGACCTATTCAATGAGCAGTTCTTC.

On this clone: One end of the junction fails to match germline, which may point to a read error. The CDR3 DNA follows: TGTGCCAGCAGCTTTAGCCCCCCAGGACACAACGAGCAGTTCTTC. Protein sequence: CASSFSPPGHNEQFF. The genes are TRBV27 and TRBJ2-1; the D gene is possibly TRBD1 (5 bases). This CDR3 region has 15 residues. CDR1 is MNHEY, CDR2 SMNVEV, per germline (reference sequence).

The chain has TRBV20-1 and TRBJ2-7, with D unresolved. The CDR3 runs 11 residues. Germline values: CDR1 DFQATT, CDR2 SNEGSKA (reference sequence). V was shortened by 4 bases and J by 3 bases, with 7 bases between the two germline ends. The CDR3 protein is CSATDIYEQYF. CDR3 nucleotides: TGCAGTGCTACAGACATCTACGAGCAGTACTTC.

This sequence joins TRBV19 and TRBJ2-3; maybe TRBD1 (6 bases). CDR3 size: 17 residues. V shed 6 bases and J shed 2 bases, with 21 bases lying between them. Per the germline V gene, CDR1 is LNHDA and CDR2 is SQIVND (reference sequence). CDR3 residues: CASSVGGKRIYTDTQYF. Here the CDR3 DNA reads TGTGCCAGTAGCGTTGGGGGCAAGCGGATTTACACAGATACGCAGTATTTT.

The gene calls are TRBV7-6 and TRBJ1-6; weak D call: TRBD1 (6 bases). The CDR3 covers 16 residues. With 2 bases removed from V and 7 bases from J, the gap between germline ends came to 15 bases. The germline gives CDR1 SGHVS, CDR2 FNYEAQ. The CDR3 spells CASSLLQGRGNSPLHF. The CDR3 region has the DNA TGTGCCAGCAGCTTACTTCAGGGCAGGGGCAATTCACCCCTCCACTTT.

The V call is TRBV4-3, the J call TRBJ2-1, with D possibly matching TRBD2 (7 bases). Trimming took 3 bases from V and 10 from J, leaving 16 bases between them. CDR1 and CDR2 (germline): LGHNA, YSLEER. The CDR3 sequence is 14 residues long. The CDR3 region has the DNA TGCGCCAGCAGCCAGGGGGCGGGAGTCTACGAGCAGTTCTTC. This codes for CASSQGAGVYEQFF.